Following are 18 T cell receptor beta chains from one sample sequenced in a study of T cell responses to AZD1222 COVID-19 vaccine. Repertoires were generated with immunoSEQ multiplex PCR, while TCRdb's copy carries only in-frame clones and drops some. Of 100,000 or so clones listed, 90% to 95% are singletons. Sequences were derived from peripheral blood, sampled on day 0 of AZD1222 vaccination. The source of these receptors is an adult in good health.

CDR3 coding DNA: TGTGCCAGCAGCGTAGCGGAGACCCAGTACTTC. Encoded protein: CASSVAETQYF. The J gene is TRBJ2-5, the V gene TRBV9; D remains ambiguous. CDR3 length: 11 residues. The V and J ends lost 0 bases and 5 bases respectively, with 2 bases between them. Germline V gives CDR1 SGDLS, CDR2 YYNGEE.

This clone was detected once. The chain couples TRBV7-2 to TRBJ2-1, with D perhaps matching TRBD1 (5 bases). The germline V gene has CDR1 SGHTA and CDR2 FQGNSA. Trimming took off 4 bases at V and 15 bases at J, with 19 bases between the two ends. The CDR3 covers 13 residues. CDR3 sequence reads: CASSSSLTGLWFF. The CDR3 DNA reads as TGTGCCAGCAGCTCAAGCCTTACAGGTTTATGGTTCTTC.

The chain has TRBV19 and TRBJ2-7; possibly TRBD1 or TRBD2 for D (5 bases each). The CDR3 sequence is 13 residues long. V was shortened by 4 bases and J by 3 bases, with 10 bases between the two germline ends. Germline loops: CDR1 LNHDA, CDR2 SQIVND (reference sequence). The CDR3 DNA sequence: TGTGCCAGTAGTAGACGGGACGGCTACGAGCAGTACTTC. Amino acids: CASSRRDGYEQYF.

The chain couples TRBV2 to TRBJ1-2; TRBD1 matches at 10 bases. The germline V gene encodes CDR1 SNHLY and CDR2 FYNNEI. The V gene end was trimmed by 6 bases and the J gene end by 4 bases; junction bases not matched to a gene: 5. The CDR3 runs to 14 residues. The CDR3 spells CASSLDRGIYGYTF. The CDR3 region has the DNA TGTGCCAGCAGCCTGGACAGGGGGATCTATGGCTACACCTTC.

The chain links TRBV24-1 to TRBJ1-2; D is ambiguous. Germline V gives CDR1 KGHDR, CDR2 SFDVKD. The CDR3 has 14 amino acids. Trimming cost V 2 bases and J 0 bases, with 6 bases left between them. The CDR3 reads CATSDSDPNYGYTF. Here the CDR3 DNA reads TGTGCCACCAGTGATTCAGACCCTAACTATGGCTACACCTTC.

The chain employs TRBV3-1 (or the pseudogene TRBV3-2) and TRBJ2-5; 14 bases fit TRBD2. Germline CDR1 is LGHDT and CDR2 is YNNKEL (reference sequence). Losses at the gene ends were 1 base for V and 5 bases for J; bases not matched to a gene: 6. The CDR3 is 17 residues long. This CDR3 reads CASSQGGLAGERETQYF. CDR3 DNA sequence: TGTGCCAGCAGCCAAGGGGGACTAGCGGGAGAGAGGGAGACCCAGTACTTC.

The rearrangement joins TRBV19 to TRBJ1-5, with 9 positions matching TRBD1. V dropped 6 bases and J dropped 6; count of bases not matched to a gene: 12. In germline, CDR1 is LNHDA, CDR2 SQIVND (reference sequence). This CDR3 comprises 16 residues. The CDR3 DNA reads as TGTGCCAGTAGCCCAAGGGCGGGACAGGGAACTCAGCCCCAGCATTTT. Translated, it gives CASSPRAGQGTQPQHF.

The chain links TRBV6-5 to TRBJ1-6; D uncertain. Germline V gives CDR1 MNHEY, CDR2 SVGAGI. The CDR3 consists of 14 residues. V dropped 4 bases and J dropped 9 bases, with 13 bases sitting between them. The chain's CDR3 is CASSFTEEGSPLHF. CDR3 DNA sequence: TGTGCCAGCAGTTTTACAGAAGAGGGTTCACCCCTCCACTTT.

V gene TRBV11-2 combines with J gene TRBJ1-6; weak D call: TRBD1 (5 bases). This CDR3 spans 14 amino acids. Trimming pared 5 bases from V and 5 bases from J, leaving 10 bases between. Looked up from germline, CDR1 is SGHAT and CDR2 is FQNNGV. The CDR3 nucleotides read TGTGCCAGCAGCCAATCGGGACATAATTCACCCCTCCACTTT. Amino acid sequence: CASSQSGHNSPLHF.

About this clone: The sample contains more than one DNA sequence encoding this CDR3. CDR3: CASSFGGTTNEKLFF. CDR3 coding DNA: TGTGCCAGCAGTTTTGGGGGGACAACTAATGAAAAACTGTTTTTT. This chain links TRBV28 with TRBJ1-4, with D possibly being TRBD1 (5 bases). Between the trimmed V and J ends, which lost 3 bases and 0 bases, there was a span of 8 bases. CDR3 length: 15 amino acids. Per the germline V gene, CDR1 is MDHEN and CDR2 is SYDVKM.

The chain employs TRBV11-2 and TRBJ1-3, with D possibly TRBD1 on 6 matching bases. CDR1 and CDR2 (germline): SGHAT, FQNNGV. This CDR3 comprises 16 residues. V was clipped by 5 bases and J by 3 bases, with 17 bases between them. The CDR3 protein is CASSQGWGRVGNTIYF. The CDR3 nucleotides are TGTGCCAGCAGCCAAGGGTGGGGGCGCGTTGGAAACACCATATATTTT.

The V call is TRBV7-8, the J call TRBJ1-1, with a tentative D call TRBD1 (5 bases). This CDR3 is built from 15 residues. V was trimmed by 1 base and J by 1 base, leaving 10 bases between them. Germline CDR1 and CDR2: SGHVS and FQNEAQ. In DNA form, the CDR3 reads TGTGCCAGCAGCTTAGTGGGGGGATGGAACACTGAAGCTTTCTTT. Translating it yields CASSLVGGWNTEAFF.

Note on this clone: An end of the junction does not agree with germline; a read error may underlie this. The V and J genes are TRBV5-1 and TRBJ1-2, with TRBD1 matching over 8 bases. The CDR3 length is 13 residues. The V gene's germline CDR1 is SGHRS and CDR2 YFSETQ. This chain's CDR3 is CASTLTGDYGYTF. The DNA for the CDR3 is TGCGCCAGCACCTTGACAGGGGACTATGGCTACACCTTC. Filled out from reference TRBV5-1 and TRBJ1-2, the complete variable domain reads KAGVTQTPRYLIKTRGQQVTLSCSPISGHRSVSWYQQTPGQGLQFLFEYFSETQRNKGNFPGRFSGRQFSNSRSEMNVSTLELGDSALYLCASTLTGDYGYTFGSGTRLTVV.

V gene TRBV4-2 combines with J gene TRBJ1-4, with TRBD1 identical over 7 bases. After removal of 0 bases from V and 8 bases from J, the junction contained 12 bases not matched to a gene. Germline CDR1 is LGHNA and CDR2 is YNFKEQ. The CDR3 sequence is 17 residues long. The CDR3 region has the DNA TGTGCCAGCAGCCAAGAGGTCACGGCAGGGGGAGGAGAAAAACTGTTTTTT. It specifies CASSQEVTAGGGEKLFF.

This clone was seen only once. CDR3 DNA: TGCGCCAGCCGCTCGGGGGATTACGAGCAGTACTTC. Translating it yields CASRSGDYEQYF. The rearrangement joins TRBV5-1 to TRBJ2-7; possibly TRBD2 for D (6 bases). This CDR3 is 12 amino acids long. CDR1 SGHRS and CDR2 YFSETQ come from the germline V gene. V was cut by 7 bases and J by 4 bases, with 12 bases left in between. Using reference TRBV5-1 and TRBJ2-7 for the parts outside the CDR3, the full variable domain is KAGVTQTPRYLIKTRGQQVTLSCSPISGHRSVSWYQQTPGQGLQFLFEYFSETQRNKGNFPGRFSGRQFSNSRSEMNVSTLELGDSALYLCASRSGDYEQYFGPGTRLTVT.

CDR3 loop: CASSLAQTPFYGYTF. CDR3 DNA sequence: TGTGCCAGCAGCTTAGCACAGACCCCTTTCTATGGCTACACCTTC. The chain combines TRBV7-2 with TRBJ1-2; D ambiguous. Deletions cut 0 bases from V and 4 bases from J, with 12 bases between. Germline CDR1 reads SGHTA; CDR2 reads FQGNSA. There are 15 residues in the CDR3.

The rearrangement links TRBV2 to TRBJ1-6; no clear D gene. The V end was cut by 1 base, the J end by 10 bases, with 8 bases between. Per germline, CDR1 SNHLY and CDR2 FYNNEI. CDR3 size: 13 residues. The CDR3 DNA follows: TGTGCCAGCAGTGAAGGGTATGGCTCACCCCTCCACTTT. Translating gives CASSEGYGSPLHF.

This chain uses TRBV12-3 or TRBV12-4 with TRBJ1-5; D not resolved. The CDR3 loop spans 13 amino acids. Trimming stripped 6 bases from V and 2 bases from J, with 8 bases between. Here the CDR3 DNA reads TGTGCCAGCAGCCAATGGGGCAATCAGCCCCAGCATTTT. Protein: CASSQWGNQPQHF.